A selection of T cell receptor beta chains follows, all from one sample in a study of cytomegalovirus exposure and HLA in healthy donors. The method was immunoSEQ multiplex PCR; TCRdb's version includes in-frame clones alone and lacks a portion of them. Among some 190,000 clones listed, 75% to 85% were seen once. The sample taken for sequencing was PBMCs. The receptors derive from a woman in her 50s in good health and CMV-seronegative. Each CDR3 is given with its conserved first and last residue.

V | CDR3
TRBV6-1 | CASSVASGTDTQYF
TRBV4-2 | CASSPRPGLLPHNEQFF
TRBV29-1 | CSVSGTRPYEQYF
TRBV9 | CASSVAGVSTDTQYF
TRBV19 | CASTDRGGNQPQHF
TRBV7-6 | CASSLNEGQGMNTEAFF
TRBV11-1 | CASSPPGSYNEQFF
TRBV18 | CASSPKGRDGYTF
TRBV25-1 | CASSKGQGVHEQYF
TRBV29-1 | CSVERVSGFYGYTF
TRBV5-1 | CASSLARTSGASTDTQYF